One sample yielded the 8 T cell receptor beta chains listed below, sequenced in a study of cytomegalovirus exposure and HLA in healthy donors. It was with 60 Vbeta and 13 Jbeta primers that the PCR ran. Assay: immunoSEQ multiplex PCR; the TCRdb copy retains only in-frame clones and omits some. The data hold over 70,000 clones, with roughly 73% observed a single time. The specimen sequenced was PBMCs. The receptors were gathered from a male donor in good health and CMV-seropositive.

The chain uses TRBV9 and TRBJ2-7; 9 bases align to TRBD2. The CDR3 has 15 residues. The germline CDR1 and CDR2 sequences are SGDLS and YYNGEE. The V and J ends lost 3 bases and 0 bases, in that order; junction bases with no gene match: 4. DNA of the CDR3: TGTGCCAGCAGCGCGGGGACTAGCAGCTCCTACGAGCAGTACTTC. Residues: CASSAGTSSSYEQYF.

This chain connects TRBV18 to TRBJ1-1; D may be TRBD1 (5 bases). Germline CDR1 KGHSH, CDR2 LQKENI. CDR3 length: 13 residues. Trimming removed 5 bases from V and 4 bases from J, with 11 bases in between. Here the CDR3 reads CASSGAWGTEAFF. The CDR3 DNA follows: TGTGCCAGCTCAGGGGCCTGGGGCACTGAAGCTTTCTTT.

The chain recombines TRBV5-1 with TRBJ2-1; 8 nucleotides line up with TRBD2. The trim removed 4 bases at V and 6 bases at J, leaving 15 bases unmatched. The CDR3 is made up of 17 amino acids. Germline CDR1 is SGHRS and CDR2 is YFSETQ. In DNA, the CDR3 is TGCGCCAGCAGCGACCCACGCGGGAGGCCCCTCTCCAATGAGCAGTTCTTC. It specifies CASSDPRGRPLSNEQFF.

The chain uses TRBV7-2 and TRBJ2-7, with D unclear. V was cut by 5 bases and J by 7 bases, with 21 bases left in between. Germline CDR1 SGHTA, CDR2 FQGNSA. This CDR3 is 15 amino acids long. The CDR3 here is CASSDRVTPIVEQYF. The CDR3 region has the DNA TGTGCCAGCAGCGACCGGGTCACCCCCATAGTGGAGCAGTACTTC.

This chain joins TRBV2 and TRBJ2-3, with 10 bases fitting TRBD2. This CDR3 is built from 15 residues. Germline CDR1 and CDR2: SNHLY and FYNNEI. The J segment lost 1 base and the V segment lost 6 bases, leaving 4 bases of the junction unmatched. CDR3 loop: CASSSGTSGTDTQYF. CDR3 coding DNA: TGTGCCAGCAGCTCCGGGACTAGCGGCACAGATACGCAGTATTTT.

This chain connects TRBV5-1 to TRBJ2-4, with D maybe TRBD1 (6 bases). The V gene lost 2 bases and the J gene lost 7 bases, with 19 bases spanning the gap. This CDR3 comprises 16 residues. Germline-derived CDR1 and CDR2 are SGHRS and YFSETQ. DNA of the CDR3: TGCGCCAGCAGCTTCTATCTTTCGGCAGGGGAGAACATTCAGTACTTC. Its translation is CASSFYLSAGENIQYF.

This clone was counted a few times. The V and J genes are TRBV5-4 and TRBJ2-7; 16 bases map to TRBD2. The CDR3 totals 16 residues. Germline-derived CDR1 and CDR2 are SGHNT and YYREEE (reference sequence). Trimming cost V 4 bases and J 4 bases; bases outside gene matches: 5. DNA of the CDR3: TGTGCCAGCAGCGCGGGACTAGCGGGAGGGACTTACGAGCAGTACTTC. Amino acids: CASSAGLAGGTYEQYF.

The chain carries TRBV7-9 and TRBJ1-4, with 8 bases that match TRBD1. Germline assignment: CDR1 SEHNR and CDR2 FQNEAQ (reference sequence). Germline trimming cut 5 bases from V and 7 bases from J; bases unmatched to any gene: 9. The CDR3 has 15 residues. The CDR3 DNA follows: TGTGCCAGCAGCATGGCCCAGACAGGGGTTGAAAAACTGTTTTTT. Its translation: CASSMAQTGVEKLFF. Complete variable domain (other parts from reference TRBV7-9 and TRBJ1-4): DTGVSQNPRHKITKRGQNVTFRCDPISEHNRLYWYRQTLGQGPEFLTYFQNEAQLEKSRLLSDRFSAERPKGSFSTLEIQRTEQGDSAMYLCASSMAQTGVEKLFFGSGTQLSVL.